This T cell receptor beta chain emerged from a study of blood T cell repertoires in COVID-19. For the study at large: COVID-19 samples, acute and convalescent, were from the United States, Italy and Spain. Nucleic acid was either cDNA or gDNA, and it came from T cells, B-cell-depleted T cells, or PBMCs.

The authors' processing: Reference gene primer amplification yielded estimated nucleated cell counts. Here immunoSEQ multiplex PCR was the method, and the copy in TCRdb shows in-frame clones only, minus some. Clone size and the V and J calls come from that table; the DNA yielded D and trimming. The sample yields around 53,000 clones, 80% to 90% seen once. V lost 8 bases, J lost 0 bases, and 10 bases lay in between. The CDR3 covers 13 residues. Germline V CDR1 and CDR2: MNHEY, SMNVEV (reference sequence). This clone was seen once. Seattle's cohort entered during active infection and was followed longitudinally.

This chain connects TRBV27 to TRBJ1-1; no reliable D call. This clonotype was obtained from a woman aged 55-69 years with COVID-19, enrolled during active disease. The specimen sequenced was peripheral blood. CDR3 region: CASRGTVNTEAFF. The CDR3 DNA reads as TGTGCCAGCCGTGGCACAGTGAACACTGAAGCTTTCTTT.